This TCR beta chain was recovered during a study of blood T cell repertoires in COVID-19 (dated by TCRdb to about 2020). As for the study more broadly: Collaborator samples came from the United States, Italy and Spain and covered acute and convalescent phases of COVID-19. The samples were drawn from the first 160 participants of the ongoing ImmuneRACE study and from under 1,500 subjects provided by 6 global collaborators. A freely available public database, intended as a resource for researchers studying the immune response to SARS-CoV-2, is where the repertoires were released. Deeply sampled blood TCRbeta repertoires from subjects exposed to, actively infected with, or recovered from COVID-19 were included in the dataset. Nearly every sample came with metadata listing a de-identified subject ID, COVID-19 status, age in years and sex. The prospective study material was composed of cDNA or gDNA derived from T cells, B-cell-depleted T cells, or PBMCs. HLA class I and class II types, where available, came from metadata supplied by the sample provider rather than from assay-based typing.

CDR1 and CDR2, looked up from the germline V gene (reference sequence), are MNHEY and SMNVEV. V is cut by 3 bases and J by 5 bases, and the space between the germline ends is 16 bases. The CDR3 runs 16 residues from the cysteine to the phenylalanine. Only the CDR3 portion is preserved as DNA: 48 bases, with reading frame beginning at the first base. TCRbeta CDR3 regions were amplified from genomic DNA by means of the immunoSEQ Assay, a bias-controlled multiplex PCR. On the study's bioinformatics: The number of nucleated cells in each sample was estimated by amplification of reference gene primers within the assay. To quantify the absolute abundance of each unique TCRbeta CDR3 rearrangement, sequence reads were collapsed and filtered. For each sample, productive Simpson clonality was calculated by taking the square root of Simpson's diversity index across productive rearrangements. The clones in this table, taken by TCRdb from immuneACCESS, are in-frame only. Not every clone is retained; where verified, under half of the shortfall comes from an unresolved V gene, and the cause of the rest is unknown. For V, J and clone size, that table is used; D and trimming come from the DNA. Counted in this sample were nearly 250,000 clones; approximately 80% of them appeared once. Approximately 1.9% of the sample is in the top ten clones.

The collaborating institutions used their own protocols to collect whole blood in K2EDTA tubes. For TCRbeta analysis, collaborators shipped samples in one of three forms: frozen whole blood, isolated PBMCs, or DNA extracted from either of those sample types. The study at large found these results: The amount of clinical and demographic metadata varied by source and participant and was provided uncurated.

Notes on this clone: Its cognate antigen has yet to be identified. The sample holds no much larger clone one base away, and base qualities are not on file.

The chain uses TRBV27 and TRBJ2-2; a tentative D call is TRBD2 (6 bases match). Sequencing was carried out using peripheral blood. This TCR came from a woman older than 75 with acute or convalescent COVID-19. The CDR3 has the sequence CASSLSGRRGTGELFF. The sequenced DNA: TGTGCCAGCAGTTTGTCCGGGAGACGCGGTACCGGGGAGCTGTTTTTT.